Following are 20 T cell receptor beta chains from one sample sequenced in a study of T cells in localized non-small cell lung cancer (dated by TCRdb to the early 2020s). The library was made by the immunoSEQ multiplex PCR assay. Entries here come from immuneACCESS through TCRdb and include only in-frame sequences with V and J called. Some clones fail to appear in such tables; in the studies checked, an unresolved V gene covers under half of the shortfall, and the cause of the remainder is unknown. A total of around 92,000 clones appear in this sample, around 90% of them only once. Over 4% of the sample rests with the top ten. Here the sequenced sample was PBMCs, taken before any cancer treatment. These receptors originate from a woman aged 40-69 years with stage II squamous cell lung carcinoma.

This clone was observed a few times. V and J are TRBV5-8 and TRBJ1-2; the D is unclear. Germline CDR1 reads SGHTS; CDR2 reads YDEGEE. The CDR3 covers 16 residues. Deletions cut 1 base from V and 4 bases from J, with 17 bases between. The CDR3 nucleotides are TGTGCCAGCAGCTTGCGGGGTGGAGGGCCCGTCTATGGCTACACCTTC. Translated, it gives CASSLRGGGPVYGYTF.

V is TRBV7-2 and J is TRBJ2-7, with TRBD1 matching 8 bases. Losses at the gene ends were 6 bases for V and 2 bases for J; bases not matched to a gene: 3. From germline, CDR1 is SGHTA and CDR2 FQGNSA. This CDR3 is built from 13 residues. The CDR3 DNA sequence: TGTGCCAGCAGAGGACAGGGAGCCTACGAGCAGTACTTC. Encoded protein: CASRGQGAYEQYF.

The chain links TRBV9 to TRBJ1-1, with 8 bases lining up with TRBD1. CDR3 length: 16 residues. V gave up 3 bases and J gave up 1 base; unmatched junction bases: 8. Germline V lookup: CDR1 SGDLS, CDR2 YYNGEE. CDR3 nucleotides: TGTGCCAGCAGCGAGGACGCCGGGACAGGGAACACTGAAGCTTTCTTT. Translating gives CASSEDAGTGNTEAFF. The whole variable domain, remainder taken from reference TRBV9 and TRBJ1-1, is DSGVTQTPKHLITATGQRVTLRCSPRSGDLSVYWYQQSLDQGLQFLIQYYNGEERAKGNILERFSAQQFPDLHSELNLSSLELGDSALYFCASSEDAGTGNTEAFFGQGTRLTVV.

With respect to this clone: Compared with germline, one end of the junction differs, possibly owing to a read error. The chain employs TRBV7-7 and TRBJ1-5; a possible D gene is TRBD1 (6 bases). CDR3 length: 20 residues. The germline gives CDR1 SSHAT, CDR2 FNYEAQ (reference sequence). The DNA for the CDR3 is TGTGCTAGCAGCTTAGCTCTTGGACAGAACTACATACGGCCGGATCAGCCCCAGCATTTT. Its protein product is CASSLALGQNYIRPDQPQHF.

Here the CDR3 reads CASSPLKGANEKLFF. CDR3 nucleotide sequence: TGTGCCAGCAGCCCTCTTAAGGGAGCTAATGAAAAACTGTTTTTT. This rearrangement joins TRBV6-5 to TRBJ1-4; no definite D call. The ends were cut back, 6 bases at V and 3 bases at J, with 14 bases in the middle. This CDR3 has 15 amino acids. Per the germline V gene, CDR1 is MNHEY and CDR2 is SVGAGI.

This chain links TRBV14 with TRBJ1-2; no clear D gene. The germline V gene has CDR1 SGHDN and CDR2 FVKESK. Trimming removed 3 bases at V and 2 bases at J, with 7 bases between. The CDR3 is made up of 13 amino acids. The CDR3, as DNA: TGTGCCAGCAGCCATCTGGGGAACTATGGCTACACCTTC. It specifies CASSHLGNYGYTF.

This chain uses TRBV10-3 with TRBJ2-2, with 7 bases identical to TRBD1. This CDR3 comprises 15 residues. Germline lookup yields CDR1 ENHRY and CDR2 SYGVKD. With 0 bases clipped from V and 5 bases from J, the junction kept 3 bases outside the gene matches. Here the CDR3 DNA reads TGTGCCATCAGTGAGTCTACAGGGGTTACCGGGGAGCTGTTTTTT. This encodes CAISESTGVTGELFF.

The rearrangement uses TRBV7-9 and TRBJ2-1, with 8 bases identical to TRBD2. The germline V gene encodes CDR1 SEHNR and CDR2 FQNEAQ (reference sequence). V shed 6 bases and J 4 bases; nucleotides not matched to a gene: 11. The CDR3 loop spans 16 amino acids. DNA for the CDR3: TGTGCCAGCAGGCCACGGCCGGGACTAGGATACAATGAGCAGTTCTTC. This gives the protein CASRPRPGLGYNEQFF.

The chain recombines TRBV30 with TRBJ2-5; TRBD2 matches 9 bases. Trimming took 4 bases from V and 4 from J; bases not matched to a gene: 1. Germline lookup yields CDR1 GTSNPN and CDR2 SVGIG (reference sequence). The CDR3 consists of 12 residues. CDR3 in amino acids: CAWKAGGETQYF. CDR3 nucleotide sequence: TGTGCCTGGAAAGCGGGAGGAGAGACCCAGTACTTC. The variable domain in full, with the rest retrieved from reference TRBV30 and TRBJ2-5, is SQTIHQWPATLVQPVGSPLSLECTVEGTSNPNLYWYRQAAGRGLQLLFYSVGIGQISSEVPQNLSASRPQDRQFILSSKKLLLSDSGFYLCAWKAGGETQYFGPGTRLLVL.

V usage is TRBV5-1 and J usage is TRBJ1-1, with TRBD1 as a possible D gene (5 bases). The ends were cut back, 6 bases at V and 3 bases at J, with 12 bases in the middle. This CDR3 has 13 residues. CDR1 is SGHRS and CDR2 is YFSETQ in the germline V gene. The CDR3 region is CASTPDSHTEAFF. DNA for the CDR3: TGCGCCAGCACCCCTGACAGCCACACTGAAGCTTTCTTT. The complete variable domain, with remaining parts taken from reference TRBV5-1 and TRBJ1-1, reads KAGVTQTPRYLIKTRGQQVTLSCSPISGHRSVSWYQQTPGQGLQFLFEYFSETQRNKGNFPGRFSGRQFSNSRSEMNVSTLELGDSALYLCASTPDSHTEAFFGQGTRLTVV.

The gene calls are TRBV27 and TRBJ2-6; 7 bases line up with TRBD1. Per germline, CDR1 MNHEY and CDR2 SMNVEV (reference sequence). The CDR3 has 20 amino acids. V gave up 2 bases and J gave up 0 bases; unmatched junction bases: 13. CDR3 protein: CASSLRDRTRFASGANVLTF. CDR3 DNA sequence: TGTGCCAGCAGTTTAAGGGACAGAACCCGATTCGCCTCTGGGGCCAACGTCCTGACTTTC.

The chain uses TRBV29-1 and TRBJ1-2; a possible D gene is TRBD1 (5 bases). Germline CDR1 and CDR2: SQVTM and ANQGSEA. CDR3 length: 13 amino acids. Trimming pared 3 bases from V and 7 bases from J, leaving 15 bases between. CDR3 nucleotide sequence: TGCAGCGTTGAGGCGGGGACTTCCCCTGGCTACACCTTC. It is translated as CSVEAGTSPGYTF.

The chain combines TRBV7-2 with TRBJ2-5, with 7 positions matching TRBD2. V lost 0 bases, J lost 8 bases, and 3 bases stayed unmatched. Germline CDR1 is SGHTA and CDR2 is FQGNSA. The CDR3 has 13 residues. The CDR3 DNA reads TGTGCCAGCAGCTTAGCAGAGACTAGCACCCAGTACTTC. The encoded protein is CASSLAETSTQYF. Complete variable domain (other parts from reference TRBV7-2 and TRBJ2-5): GAGVSQSPSNKVTEKGKDVELRCDPISGHTALYWYRQSLGQGLEFLIYFQGNSAPDKSGLPSDRFSAERTGGSVSTLTIQRTQQEDSAVYLCASSLAETSTQYFGPGTRLLVL.

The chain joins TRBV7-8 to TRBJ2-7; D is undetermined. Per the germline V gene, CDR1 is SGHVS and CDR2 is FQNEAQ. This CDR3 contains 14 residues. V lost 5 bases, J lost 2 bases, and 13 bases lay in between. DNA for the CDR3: TGTGCCAGCAGCGAAGGTGGGGAAGCCTACGAGCAGTACTTC. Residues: CASSEGGEAYEQYF.

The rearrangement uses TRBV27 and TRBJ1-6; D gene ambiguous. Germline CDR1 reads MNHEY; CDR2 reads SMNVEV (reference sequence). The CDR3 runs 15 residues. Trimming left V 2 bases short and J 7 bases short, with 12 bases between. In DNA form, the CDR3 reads TGTGCCAGCAGTTTAGGTTGGCGAGGGAATTCACCCCTCCACTTT. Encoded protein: CASSLGWRGNSPLHF.

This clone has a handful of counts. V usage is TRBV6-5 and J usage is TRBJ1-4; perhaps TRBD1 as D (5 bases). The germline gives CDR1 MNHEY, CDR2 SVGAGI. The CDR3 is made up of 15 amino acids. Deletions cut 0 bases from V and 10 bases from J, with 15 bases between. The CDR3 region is CASSYSIGTGGKLFF. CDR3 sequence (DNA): TGTGCCAGCAGTTACTCGATAGGGACCGGGGGAAAACTGTTTTTT.

DNA of the CDR3: TGCGCCAGCAGCGTGGACAGGGAGTCCTACAATGAGCAGTTCTTC. Translated: CASSVDRESYNEQFF. The V gene is TRBV5-1, the J gene TRBJ2-1, with TRBD1 matching over 8 bases. Germline V gives CDR1 SGHRS, CDR2 YFSETQ. V dropped 4 bases and J dropped 1; count of bases not matched to a gene: 4. The CDR3 consists of 15 residues.

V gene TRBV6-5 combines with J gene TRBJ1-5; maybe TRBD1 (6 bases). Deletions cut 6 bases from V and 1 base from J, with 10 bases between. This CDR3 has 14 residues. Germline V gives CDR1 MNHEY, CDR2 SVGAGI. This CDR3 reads CASRKTGSNQPQHF. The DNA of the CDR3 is TGTGCCAGCAGAAAAACAGGGAGCAATCAGCCCCAGCATTTT.

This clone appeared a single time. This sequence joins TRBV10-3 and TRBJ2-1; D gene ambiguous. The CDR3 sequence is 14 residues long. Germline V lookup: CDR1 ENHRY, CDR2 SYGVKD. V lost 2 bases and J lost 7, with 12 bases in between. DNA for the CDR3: TGTGCCATCAGTGAGAACGGTTCGGAGAATGAGCAGTTCTTC. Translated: CAISENGSENEQFF.

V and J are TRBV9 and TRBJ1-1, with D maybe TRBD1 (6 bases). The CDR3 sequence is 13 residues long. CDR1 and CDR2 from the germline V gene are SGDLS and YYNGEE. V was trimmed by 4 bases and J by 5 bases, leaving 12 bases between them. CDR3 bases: TGTGCCAGCAGCTCATCAGGGGTGACTGAAGCTTTCTTT. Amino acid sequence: CASSSSGVTEAFF.